This paragraph reports one T cell receptor (beta chain). Its antigen is unidentified. This sample was taken from a study of response to subunit inactivated influenza vaccine. The length of the CDR3 is 15 residues. V lost 3 bases, J lost 4 bases, and 7 bases stayed unmatched. Germline CDR1 SGHTA, CDR2 FQGNSA. Study findings and constraints: Authors suggested each seasonal flu vaccination may recruit only limited numbers of new T cells.

TCRdb re-called the RT-PCR reads through MiXCR, storing one row per CDR3 protein. The repertoire holds about 500,000 distinct CDR3 sequences, with 13% as singletons. The sequences come from PBMCs from blood, collected 40 to 50 days after vaccination. The chain carries TRBV7-2 and TRBJ2-5; 8 nucleotides match TRBD1. The receptor was isolated from a middle-aged man who received an inactivated influenza vaccine. The CDR3 DNA sequence: TGTGCCAGCAGCTTGGGACAGGCCGCGAGAGAGACCCAGTACTTC. Protein: CASSLGQAARETQYF. Full variable domain (missing parts from reference TRBV7-2 and TRBJ2-5): GAGVSQSPSNKVTEKGKDVELRCDPISGHTALYWYRQSLGQGLEFLIYFQGNSAPDKSGLPSDRFSAERTGGSVSTLTIQRTQQEDSAVYLCASSLGQAARETQYFGPGTRLLVL.